This T cell receptor (beta chain) was sequenced during a study of blood T cell repertoires in COVID-19. Study information: T cells, B-cell-depleted T cells, or PBMCs provided the cDNA or gDNA that served as material.

Clones were read by immunoSEQ multiplex PCR, and TCRdb kept only the in-frame ones, dropping some. The sample lists about 50,000 clones; 65% to 85% were seen once. J was trimmed by 1 base and V by 0 bases; bases with no gene match: 5. This CDR3 has 16 residues. Germline loops: CDR1 SGDLS, CDR2 YYNGEE. The sample taken for sequencing was peripheral blood. J is TRBJ2-5 and V is TRBV9, with TRBD2 identical over 8 bases. The source is a man in his forties or fifties with acute or convalescent COVID-19. CDR3: CASSVGLAGFQETQYF. The CDR3 DNA sequence: TGTGCCAGCAGCGTAGGTCTAGCGGGTTTCCAAGAGACCCAGTACTTC.